This is a list of T cell receptor beta chains from one sample in a study of CD8 T cells in Susac syndrome. TCRdb reprocessed the immunoSEQ multiplex PCR reads via MiXCR and lists one record per CDR3 protein. The sample records approximately 170,000 distinct CDR3 sequences, about 90% being singletons. Sequencing was performed on CD4+ T cells from PBMCs. The receptor set was obtained from a human donor in good health. The conserved cysteine and the conserved F or W are not part of the CDR3 here.

v_call cdr3_aa
TRBV7-9 ASSLRLAGEINEQF
TRBV7-9 ASSFGTGGTDTQY
TRBV29-1 SVRTGGTDTQY
TRBV3-1 ASSQEGRRANEQF
TRBV2 ASSHGQSGIGAPYNEQF
TRBV29-1 SVVEGSETQY
TRBV5-1 ASRLQLAGYTGELF
TRBV4-1 ASSQESALDGYT
TRBV7-2 ASSFHPGRVYSNQPQH
TRBV30 AWTRASSGANVLT
TRBV25-1 ASSEGQLYGYT
TRBV7-9 ASSPRRGYQETQY
TRBV5-1 ASSLEDSIQY
TRBV7-9 ASSLYGRHTGELF
TRBV6-2/TRBV6-3 ASSSWDREGEQY
TRBV20-1 SAGSREGLTLH
TRBV6-2/TRBV6-3 ASSYSRGSYEQY